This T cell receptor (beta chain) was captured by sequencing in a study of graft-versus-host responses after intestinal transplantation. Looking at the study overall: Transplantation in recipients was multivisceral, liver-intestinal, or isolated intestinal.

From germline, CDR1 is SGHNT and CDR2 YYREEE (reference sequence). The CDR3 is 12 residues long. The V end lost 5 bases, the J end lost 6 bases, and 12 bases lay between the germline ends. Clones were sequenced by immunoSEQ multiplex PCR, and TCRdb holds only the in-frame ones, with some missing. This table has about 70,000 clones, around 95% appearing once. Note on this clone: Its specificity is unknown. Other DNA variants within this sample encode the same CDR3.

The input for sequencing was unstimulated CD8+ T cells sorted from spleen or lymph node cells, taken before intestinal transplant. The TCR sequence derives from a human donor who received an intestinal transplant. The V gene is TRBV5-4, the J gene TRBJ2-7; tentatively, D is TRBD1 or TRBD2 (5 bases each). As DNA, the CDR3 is TGTGCCAGCAGACTCCCGGGGCGCGAGCAGTACTTC. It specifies CASRLPGREQYF. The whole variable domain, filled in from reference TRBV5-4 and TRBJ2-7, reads ETGVTQSPTHLIKTRGQQVTLRCSSQSGHNTVSWYQQALGQGPQFIFQYYREEENGRGNFPPRFSGLQFPNYSSELNVNALELDDSALYLCASRLPGREQYFGPGTRLTVT.